One TCR beta chain is described in this entry. The data were taken from a study of T cells after yellow fever vaccination. Germline V lookup: CDR1 GTSNPN, CDR2 SVGIG (reference sequence). Trimming pared 5 bases from V and 10 bases from J, leaving 24 bases between. The CDR3 contains 15 residues. A single record per CDR3 protein comes from TCRdb applying MiXCR to the 5' RACE reads. This table has about 68,000 distinct CDR3 sequences, more than 6.5% appearing once. This receptor was obtained from a man aged 18 to 30 who received the YFV17D yellow fever vaccine. The sample consisted of CD8+ T cells sorted from PBMCs, taken more than 40 days after the first yellow fever vaccination. This rearrangement joins TRBV30 to TRBJ2-4, with D tentatively TRBD1 or TRBD2 (5 bases each). In DNA, the CDR3 is TGTGCCTGGGCCCCTATCGGGGCCAATACCGATATTCAGTACTTC. It codes for CAWAPIGANTDIQYF. Full variable domain (remainder filled in from reference TRBV30 and TRBJ2-4): SQTIHQWPATLVQPVGSPLSLECTVEGTSNPNLYWYRQAAGRGLQLLFYSVGIGQISSEVPQNLSASRPQDRQFILSSKKLLLSDSGFYLCAWAPIGANTDIQYFGAGTRLSVL.